One and the same sample provided the 21 T cell receptor beta chains below, sequenced in a study of CD8+ T cells in alopecia areata. The authors extracted RNA and reverse transcribed it into cDNA as the sequencing template. The method was immunoSEQ multiplex PCR; TCRdb's version includes in-frame clones alone and lacks a portion of them. The sample presents about 1,300 clones, none singletons. The specimen was lesional skin. These receptors came from a C3H/HeJ mouse with alopecia areata. Mouse strain MHC haplotype: H2-k.

This clone was picked up many times. Mouse names are used for the genes. With the read ending 4 residues before the CDR3 end, the germline J gene is used to fill in that end. This chain links TRBV4 with TRBJ1-2; 9 positions match TRBD1. The ends lost 4 bases at V and 2 bases at J; junction bases unmatched: 5. CDR3 size: 15 residues. Per the germline V gene, CDR1 is LGHDT and CDR2 is YNNKQL (reference sequence). The CDR3 DNA, read in part, is TGTGCCAGCAGCTTGACAGGGGGAGGGAACTCC. This sequence encodes CASSLTGGGNS. The entire CDR3 protein reads CASSLTGGGNSDYTF.

This clone has ten or more counts. The genes and germline here are from mouse. The same CDR3 can be traced to other DNA sequences in this sample. This chain's CDR3 is CASGDWGASAETLYF. The covered CDR3 bases are TGTGCCAGCGGTGACTGGGGGGCTAGTGCAGAA. The genes are TRBV13-2 and TRBJ2-3; TRBD2 matches at 8 bases. Read coverage stops 4 residues before the CDR3 terminus; the germline J gene supplies the remainder. The CDR3 has 15 amino acids. With V trimmed by 2 bases and J by 0 bases, 2 bases remained unmatched. Germline V gene sequence: CDR1 NNHNN, CDR2 SYGAGS (reference sequence).

This clone has a count of ten or more. Genes and germline come from the mouse. The CDR3 end falls 4 residues outside the read, so it is completed with the germline J gene. This chain links TRBV13-3 with TRBJ1-4, with D maybe TRBD1 (5 bases). There are 13 residues in the CDR3. Trimming cost V 4 bases and J 4 bases, with 8 bases left between them. Germline CDR1 is NNHDY and CDR2 is SYVADS. The part of the CDR3 DNA that was read is TGTGCCAGCAGTTGGACAAACAACGAA. It yields the protein CASSWTNNE. The whole CDR3 sequence reads CASSWTNNERLFF.

This clone has only a few counts. An end of the junction differs from the germline gene, which may be a read error. Gene names and germline refer to mouse. The CDR3 goes on 4 residues after the read ends, and that part is filled in from the germline J gene. J is TRBJ1-4 and V is TRBV1; possibly TRBD1 for D (5 bases). This CDR3 is built from 14 residues. Germline-derived CDR1 and CDR2 are NSQYPW and LRSPGD (reference sequence). The sequenced CDR3 bases are TGCCCCTGCAGTGGAGTCAGGGATGACGAA. Amino acid sequence: CPCSGVRDDE. The entire CDR3 reads CPCSGVRDDERLFF.

Many counts were recorded for this clone. Gene names are the mouse ones. The CDR3 spells CASGVLRDRVDAETLYF. The CDR3 bases that were read are TGTGCCAGCGGTGTTCTCCGGGACAGGGTGGATGCAGAA. The chain recombines TRBV13-2 with TRBJ2-3; 9 positions agree with TRBD1. The observed sequence ends 4 residues before the CDR3 terminus, with the missing tail filled in from the germline J gene. CDR1 and CDR2 from the germline V gene are NNHNN and SYGAGS (reference sequence). V lost 3 bases and J lost 2; bases outside the gene matches: 10. The CDR3 sequence is 17 residues long.

This clone was detected a few times. The protein listed by TCRdb differs at residue 14 from the translated DNA, so the DNA translation is shown. Gene and germline names: mouse. The read comes to an end 3 residues before the CDR3 does, leaving the germline J gene to fill in the end. J is TRBJ1-6 and V is TRBV16; 11 bases are a match to TRBD1. TRBJ1-6 is flagged as an ORF with uncertain function. Germline V lookup: CDR1 SGHSA, CDR2 FRNQAP. CDR3 length equals 17 residues. Trimming at V came to 0 bases and at J to 10 bases, leaving 8 bases not matched to a gene. The CDR3 bases that were read are TGTGCAAGCAGCTTAGATGACCCTCGGGACAGGGGGTCGCCC. Protein: CASSLDDPRDRGSP. The full CDR3 reads CASSLDDPRDRGSPLYF.

The table lists this clone with many counts. Gene names are mouse gene names. The read halts 4 residues ahead of the CDR3 end, with the missing end drawn from the germline J gene. J is TRBJ2-5 and V is TRBV13-2; 10 positions match TRBD2. Germline loops: CDR1 NNHNN, CDR2 SYGAGS (reference sequence). CDR3 size: 16 residues. CDR3 DNA, as far as it was read: TGTGCCAGCGGTGAGCCCCTGGGGGGGCGTGGAGAC. As protein: CASGEPLGGRGD. The complete CDR3 reads CASGEPLGGRGDTQYF.

This clone was seen ten or more times. The protein here is the DNA translation, as the TCRdb protein differs from it at residue 10. The genes are named according to mouse. Read coverage stops 3 residues before the CDR3 terminus; the germline J gene supplies the remainder. The gene calls are TRBV13-1 and TRBJ1-6, with TRBD1 as a possible D gene (5 bases). TRBJ1-6 is designated an ORF whose function remains uncertain. CDR1 is NSHNY, CDR2 SYGAGN, per germline. V dropped 1 base and J dropped 10 bases, with 9 bases sitting between them. This CDR3 is 13 amino acids long. The sequenced part of the CDR3 DNA is TGTGCCAGCAGTGATCCCAGGGCCTCGCCC. As protein: CASSDPRASP. The CDR3 reads in full as CASSDPRASPLYF.

The sample holds many counts of this clone. Gene labels here are mouse ones. The CDR3 is cut off 4 residues early in the read; its end comes from the germline J gene. The chain carries TRBV29 and TRBJ2-3, with 10 bases fitting TRBD1. The V gene end was trimmed by 6 bases and the J gene end by 2 bases; junction bases not matched to a gene: 2. Germline V lookup: CDR1 MSHET, CDR2 SYDVDS. This CDR3 spans 14 amino acids. CDR3 sequence: CASRGTGDAETLYF. CDR3 DNA, as far as it was read: TGTGCTAGCAGGGGGACAGGGGATGCAGAA.

This clone was seen at least ten times. These gene names are mouse names. Coverage ceases 4 residues before the CDR3 finishes, and the germline J gene fills in the end. The chain joins TRBV14 to TRBJ2-5, with 7 bases aligning to TRBD1. The ends lost 5 bases at V and 3 bases at J; junction bases unmatched: 3. Germline-derived CDR1 and CDR2 are SGHDT and FRDEAV. This CDR3 is 13 amino acids long. The CDR3 reads CASRPGQQDTQYF. The DNA read from the CDR3 is TGTGCCAGCAGGCCGGGACAGCAAGAC.

This clone was counted at least ten times. The gene names given are mouse names. Coverage ceases 4 residues before the CDR3 finishes, and the germline J gene fills in the end. The rearrangement joins TRBV5 to TRBJ1-1; 10 bases fit TRBD1. The CDR3 spans 17 residues. Looked up from germline, CDR1 is LGHNA and CDR2 is YNLKQL (reference sequence). Losses at the gene ends were 1 base for V and 4 bases for J; bases not matched to a gene: 9. This CDR3 is CASSQVHRQGAGTEVFF. CDR3 DNA (partial): TGTGCCAGCAGCCAAGTCCATCGACAGGGGGCCGGCACA.

This clone is classed as medium-sized. Germline and genes: mouse. The read ends 4 residues before the CDR3 terminus; that terminus is restored from the germline J gene. Other DNA sequences in this specimen translate into the identical CDR3. The chain uses TRBV19 and TRBJ1-1, with TRBD1 identical over 9 bases. Per germline, CDR1 FNHDT and CDR2 SITEND (reference sequence). The CDR3 runs to 15 residues. This CDR3 is CASTSLSRDREEVFF. CDR3 bases read: TGTGCCAGCACCTCCCTGTCCCGGGACAGGGAA.

The sample holds many counts of this clone. Germline and genes: mouse. Read sequence stops 4 residues before the CDR3 end, and the germline J gene provides the missing end. J is TRBJ2-4 and V is TRBV3; TRBD2 might be the D (6 bases). CDR1 SNHLY and CDR2 FYNGKV come from the germline V gene (reference sequence). The CDR3 consists of 12 residues. Incomplete CDR3 DNA: TGTGCCAGCAGCTCACTGGGAAAC. Residues: CASSSLGN. The full CDR3 protein reads CASSSLGNTLYF.

This clone appeared many times. Gene names follow the mouse nomenclature. The observed sequence ends 4 residues before the CDR3 terminus, with the missing tail filled in from the germline J gene. The chain has TRBV19 and TRBJ1-4; D is undetermined. V was trimmed by 5 bases and J by 0 bases, leaving 8 bases between them. There are 14 residues in the CDR3. The germline gives CDR1 FNHDT, CDR2 SITEND (reference sequence). The DNA read from the CDR3 is TGTGCCAGCAGCCACAGTATTTCCAACGAA. Its translation is CASSHSISNE. In full, the CDR3 is CASSHSISNERLFF.

This clone was observed at least ten times. Gene names are the mouse ones. The read terminates 4 residues ahead of where the CDR3 ends, so the germline J gene completes it. V and J are TRBV31 and TRBJ2-5, with D possibly being TRBD2 (5 bases). The germline V and J ends were trimmed by 2 bases and 1 base, with 7 bases remaining between them. The CDR3 consists of 13 residues. The germline gives CDR1 GKSSPN, CDR2 SITVG. The chain's CDR3 is CAWSFGDQDTQYF. The sequenced part of the CDR3 DNA is TGTGCCTGGAGTTTTGGGGACCAAGAC.

This clone was seen at least ten times. Genes and germline are mouse. This CDR3 is CASSRTGGADEQYF. The covered CDR3 bases are TGTGCCAGCAGCAGGACTGGGGGGGCCGAT. This chain links TRBV5 with TRBJ2-7; 13 bases map to TRBD2. The read comes to an end 4 residues before the CDR3 does, leaving the germline J gene to fill in the end. The germline V gene has CDR1 LGHNA and CDR2 YNLKQL (reference sequence). CDR3 length: 14 residues.

This clone was recorded many times. The gene names here belong to mouse. Sequencing ends 4 residues short of the CDR3 end; the germline J gene provides the rest. The rearrangement joins TRBV19 to TRBJ2-2; 10 positions match TRBD1. The CDR3 runs to 16 residues. CDR1 is FNHDT and CDR2 is SITEND in the germline V gene (reference sequence). J lost 3 bases, V lost 6 bases, and 8 bases had no gene match. The CDR3 sequence is CASKQMTGGYTGQLYF. Incomplete CDR3 DNA: TGTGCCAGCAAACAAATGACAGGGGGCTACACCGGG.

This clone was recorded at least ten times. Here the gene names and germline are mouse. The CDR3 end lies 4 residues beyond the end of the read and is filled in from the germline J gene. This chain links TRBV31 with TRBJ2-1; TRBD2 agrees at 7 bases. The CDR3 loop spans 13 amino acids. Germline V lookup: CDR1 GKSSPN, CDR2 SITVG. CDR3 protein: CARMGGNYAEQFF. The CDR3 DNA, read in part, is TGTGCACGGATGGGGGGTAACTATGCT. Complete variable domain (other parts from reference TRBV31 and TRBJ2-1): AQTIHQWPVAEIKAVGSPLSLGCTIKGKSSPNLYWYWQATGGTLQQLFYSITVGQVESVVQLNLSASRPKDDQFILSTEKLLLSHSGFYLCARMGGNYAEQFFGPGTRLTVL.

In its sample, this clone was seen many times. DNA and listed protein disagree at residue 10, so the protein shown here was translated from the DNA. Gene names and germline match the mouse. Read coverage stops 3 residues before the CDR3 terminus; the germline J gene supplies the remainder. The chain recombines TRBV3 with TRBJ1-6; 8 bases are shared with TRBD1. TRBJ1-6 belongs to the ORF category, with a function that is uncertain. CDR3 length equals 13 residues. The germline CDR1 and CDR2 sequences are SNHLY and FYNGKV (reference sequence). The V and J ends lost 1 base and 10 bases, in that order; junction bases with no gene match: 0. The DNA read from the CDR3 is TGTGCCAGCAGCTTAGACAGGGGGTCGCCC. Its protein is CASSLDRGSP. The full CDR3 protein reads CASSLDRGSPLYF.

A few counts support this clone. At residue 10, the TCRdb protein and translated DNA are inconsistent; the protein given comes from the DNA. Gene names follow the mouse nomenclature. With the read ending 3 residues before the CDR3 end, the germline J gene is used to fill in that end. The chain links TRBV17 to TRBJ1-6, with TRBD1 matching over 10 bases. TRBJ1-6 is identified as an open reading frame with a role that is uncertain. Germline V gene data show CDR1 as MNHDT and CDR2 as YYDKIL. The CDR3 runs 13 residues. V was pared by 3 bases and J by 10 bases, with 0 bases of the junction left unmatched. CDR3 bases read: TGTGCTAGCAGTAGGGACAGGGGGTCGCCC. Its translation is CASSRDRGSP. The whole CDR3 protein reads CASSRDRGSPLYF.

By share of the sample, this clone is hyperexpanded. Genes and germline come from the mouse. The CDR3 extends 4 residues past the end of the read, so its final part is completed from the germline J gene. V usage is TRBV13-1 and J usage is TRBJ2-7; 10 nucleotides align to TRBD2. Germline loops: CDR1 NSHNY, CDR2 SYGAGN. V gave up 5 bases and J gave up 3 bases; unmatched junction bases: 2. The CDR3 covers 13 residues. This CDR3 reads CASSGTGVYEQYF. The sequenced CDR3 bases are TGTGCCAGCAGCGGGACTGGGGTCTAT.